This T cell receptor (beta chain) was retrieved from a study of CD8+CD57+ T cells in acquired aplastic anemia. Previously, flow cytometry had revealed CD8+CD57+ cell expansion in the patients chosen for sequencing. The diagnosis in all patients was severe acquired aplastic anemia. Patients were therapy-naive when their blood was sampled. About this clonotype itself: As yet, its antigen is unknown.

Genomic DNA served as template for TCR beta VDJ and CDR3 profiling. MiXCR, applied by TCRdb to the reads, yields one record per CDR3 protein. Altogether around 430,000 distinct CDR3 sequences are present, under 40% being singletons, with the ten largest covering 0.75% to 0.95%. V lost 4 bases and J lost 0, with 6 bases in between. The germline V gene encodes CDR1 ENHRY and CDR2 SYGVKD. This CDR3 is built from 13 residues. Study findings and constraints: Found in both controls and patients were twenty-nine CD8+ CDR3 sequences.

Sequenced material: sorted CD4+, CD8+, or CD8+CD57+ T cells (not recorded which) from PBMCs. This TCR came from a human donor with aplastic anemia. V is TRBV10-3 and J is TRBJ2-5; D ambiguous. The CDR3 DNA sequence: TGTGCCATCAGTGGAGCGTACCAAGAGACCCAGTACTTC. Protein: CAISGAYQETQYF.